This TCR beta chain stems from a study of blood T cell repertoires in COVID-19. Study context: Samples of COVID-19 (acute and convalescent) were obtained from the United States, Italy and Spain.

In the original analysis: Amplification with reference gene primers provided the estimates of nucleated cell counts. The protocol was immunoSEQ multiplex PCR, while the TCRdb copy is restricted to in-frame clones and leaves out a portion. V and J calls and clone size are given by that table; D and trimming were obtained from the DNA. Of roughly 130,000 clones in the sample, about 88% were seen once. Adults between about 18 and 95 years of age took part from about two dozen US areas. Participant-reported clinical history was the basis for cohort assignment. The sequence came from a woman aged 50 to 65 who had recovered from COVID-19. The specimen was PBMCs or T cells enriched from blood (not recorded which).

The CDR3 here is CASSPARGSTDTQYF. The CDR3 region has the DNA TGTGCCAGCAGTCCCGCGCGGGGGAGCACAGATACGCAGTATTTT. The gene calls are TRBV11-2 and TRBJ2-3; 7 positions agree with TRBD2. Germline trimming cut 6 bases from V and 0 bases from J; bases unmatched to any gene: 6. Germline lookup yields CDR1 SGHAT and CDR2 FQNNGV. This CDR3 has 15 amino acids. The variable domain in full, completed from reference TRBV11-2 and TRBJ2-3, reads EAGVAQSPRYKIIEKRQSVAFWCNPISGHATLYWYQQILGQGPKLLIQFQNNGVVDDSQLPKDRFSAERLKGVDSTLKIQPAKLEDSAVYLCASSPARGSTDTQYFGPGTRLTVL.